The entry below gives a single TCR beta chain sequence along with its context. This specimen comes from a study of cytomegalovirus exposure and HLA in healthy donors. Profiling relied on immunoSEQ multiplex PCR, and the TCRdb table lists in-frame clones only, not all of them. The sample contains 300,000 or so clones, approximately 88% of which appear only once. There are 14 residues in the CDR3. CDR1 is SEHNR, CDR2 FQNEAQ, per germline (reference sequence). The trim removed 5 bases at V and 6 bases at J, leaving 4 bases unmatched. Input material: PBMCs. The genes are TRBV7-9 and TRBJ2-1; 10 bases are shared with TRBD1. This receptor was obtained from a man aged 25 to 40 in good health and CMV-seronegative. The CDR3 spells CASSVWDRGNEQFF. The DNA for the CDR3 is TGTGCCAGCAGCGTCTGGGACAGGGGCAATGAGCAGTTCTTC. Complete variable domain (other parts from reference TRBV7-9 and TRBJ2-1): DTGVSQNPRHKITKRGQNVTFRCDPISEHNRLYWYRQTLGQGPEFLTYFQNEAQLEKSRLLSDRFSAERPKGSFSTLEIQRTEQGDSAMYLCASSVWDRGNEQFFGPGTRLTVL.